This T cell receptor (beta chain) was profiled in a study of T cell clones after liver transplantation. The assay was immunoSEQ multiplex PCR, and TCRdb's table has in-frame clones only and misses some. The sample contains around 70,000 clones, 80% to 95% of which appear only once. Thawed unstimulated PBMCs were FACS-sorted by CD3, CD4 and CD8 into two populations. The V gene end was trimmed by 0 bases and the J gene end by 6 bases; junction bases not matched to a gene: 7. The CDR3 runs to 15 residues. Germline values: CDR1 SGDLS, CDR2 YYNGEE. The source was CD4+ T cells from blood, collected approximately 25 months after liver transplant. This receptor was obtained from a human patient who received a liver transplant. The graft donor may have contributed some T cells. This sequence joins TRBV9 and TRBJ2-7, with 9 bases that match TRBD2. The CDR3 region is CASSVVSGGGGEQYF. DNA for the CDR3: TGTGCCAGCAGCGTAGTTAGCGGGGGAGGCGGCGAGCAGTACTTC.